A selection of T cell receptor beta chains follows, all from one sample in a study of blood T cell repertoires in COVID-19. Assay used: immunoSEQ multiplex PCR; TCRdb lists only in-frame clones, some missing. Altogether over 30,000 clones are present, around four fifths being singletons, with the ten largest covering roughly 3.5%. The sequencing sample was made of peripheral blood. The receptors come from a man aged 50 to 60 with acute or convalescent COVID-19. Both conserved end residues are part of each CDR3. The D gene is left open where the match is weak. Size is stated for part of the rows, as once, few or many counts, or as a class when the clone is expanded.

clone size | J gene | V gene | D gene | CDR3 protein | CDR3 DNA
. | TRBJ1-1 | TRBV19 | . | CASSFQGSRANTEAFF | TGTGCCAGTAGTTTTCAGGGGAGTAGGGCGAACACTGAAGCTTTCTTT
. | TRBJ2-7 | TRBV13 | . | CASSLALGLTPYEQYF | TGTGCCAGCAGCTTAGCTTTGGGACTGACCCCCTACGAGCAGTACTTC
. | TRBJ2-3 | TRBV28 | . | CASSLEVQTADTQYF | TGTGCCAGCAGTTTAGAGGTGCAGACAGCAGATACGCAGTATTTT
. | TRBJ1-2 | TRBV4-1 | TRBD1 | CASSQGQGQNYGYTF | TGCGCCAGCAGCCAAGGACAGGGCCAAAACTATGGCTACACCTTC
. | TRBJ2-3 | TRBV11-1 | . | CASSRSGGIGVDTQYF | TGTGCCAGCAGCCGAAGTGGGGGGATCGGTGTAGATACGCAGTATTTT
. | TRBJ2-3 | TRBV29-1 | . | CSVARTDTQYF | TGCAGCGTAGCGAGGACAGATACGCAGTATTTT
once | TRBJ2-5 | TRBV7-9 | TRBD1 | CASSLARTGPQETQYF | TGTGCCAGCAGCTTAGCACGGACAGGACCCCAAGAGACCCAGTACTTC
. | TRBJ2-1 | TRBV24-1 | TRBD1 | CATSDPDRGPYNEQFF | TGTGCCACCAGTGATCCAGACAGGGGGCCTTACAATGAGCAGTTCTTC
. | TRBJ2-1 | TRBV28 | TRBD1 | CASSLWDRGDEQFF | TGTGCCAGCAGTTTATGGGACAGGGGCGATGAGCAGTTCTTC
once | TRBJ1-5 | TRBV25-1 | . | CASRGSSNQPQHF | TGTGCCAGCCGCGGGTCTAGCAATCAGCCCCAGCATTTT
. | TRBJ2-1 | TRBV3-1/TRBV3-2 | . | CASSQETEAPYNEQFF | TGTGCCAGCAGCCAAGAAACAGAAGCTCCCTACAATGAGCAGTTCTTC
once | TRBJ1-1 | TRBV5-4 | TRBD1 | CASSPGQGNTEAFF | TGTGCCAGCAGCCCTGGACAGGGAAACACTGAAGCTTTCTTT
. | TRBJ2-1 | TRBV9 | . | CASSPQGSAFYNEQFF | TGTGCCAGCAGCCCCCAGGGGTCAGCCTTCTACAATGAGCAGTTCTTC
. | TRBJ1-1 | TRBV28 | . | CASRSGTEAFF | TGTGCCAGTAGAAGCGGTACTGAAGCTTTCTTT
once | TRBJ2-1 | TRBV30 | TRBD2 | CAWSQWASGDNEQFF | TGTGCCTGGAGTCAGTGGGCTAGCGGGGACAATGAGCAGTTCTTC
. | TRBJ1-2 | TRBV12-3/TRBV12-4 | TRBD1 | CASRTTGSGYTF | TGTGCCAGCAGAACGACAGGGAGTGGCTACACCTTC
few | TRBJ2-1 | TRBV10-1 | . | CASSVDQGGNNEQFF | TGCGCCAGCAGTGTTGACCAGGGAGGAAACAATGAGCAGTTCTTC
. | TRBJ2-5 | TRBV7-2 | . | CASSLTGTHQETQYF | TGTGCCAGCAGCTTAACCGGGACACACCAAGAGACCCAGTACTTC
. | TRBJ2-5 | TRBV6-5 | TRBD1 | CASSPRQGSQETQYF | TGTGCCAGCAGTCCTAGACAGGGTAGCCAAGAGACCCAGTACTTC
. | TRBJ2-7 | TRBV13 | . | CASSPGYEQYF | TGTGCCAGCAGCCCGGGCTACGAGCAGTACTTC
. | TRBJ2-4 | TRBV28 | . | CASSFDGIQYF | TGTGCCAGCAGTTTCGACGGGATTCAGTACTTC
once | TRBJ2-5 | TRBV5-1 | TRBD1 | CASTREQGAEETQYF | TGCGCCAGCACTCGAGAGCAGGGGGCGGAAGAGACCCAGTACTTC
. | TRBJ2-7 | TRBV6-5 | . | CASSYSSYGGYEQYF | TGTGCCAGCAGTTACTCAAGCTACGGGGGTTACGAGCAGTACTTC
. | TRBJ1-3 | TRBV5-1 | . | CASSSGQISGNTIYF | TGCGCCAGCAGCTCAGGGCAGATCTCTGGAAACACCATATATTTT
. | TRBJ2-7 | TRBV6-5 | TRBD1 | CASRTGDSSSYEQYF | TGTGCCAGCAGGACAGGGGATTCCAGCTCCTACGAGCAGTACTTC
. | TRBJ2-3 | TRBV5-1 | . | CASSLSREITDTQYF | TGCGCCAGCAGCTTGAGTCGGGAAATTACAGATACGCAGTATTTT
. | TRBJ1-2 | TRBV29-1 | . | CSVAVRAGYGYTF | TGCAGCGTTGCCGTTAGAGCAGGATATGGCTACACCTTC